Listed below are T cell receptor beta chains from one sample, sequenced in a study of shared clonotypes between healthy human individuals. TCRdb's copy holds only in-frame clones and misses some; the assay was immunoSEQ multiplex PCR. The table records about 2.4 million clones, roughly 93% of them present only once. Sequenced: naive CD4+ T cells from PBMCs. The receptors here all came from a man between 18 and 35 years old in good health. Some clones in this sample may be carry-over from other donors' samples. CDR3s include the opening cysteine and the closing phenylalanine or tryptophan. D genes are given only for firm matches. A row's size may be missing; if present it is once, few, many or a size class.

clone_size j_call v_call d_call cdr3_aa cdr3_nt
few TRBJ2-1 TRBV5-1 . CASSPEPSYNEQFF TGCGCCAGCAGCCCGGAGCCATCCTACAATGAGCAGTTCTTC
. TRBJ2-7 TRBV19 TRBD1 CASPFRDRVKEDSYEQYF TGTGCCAGCCCTTTCCGGGACAGGGTAAAAGAAGACTCCTACGAGCAGTACTTC
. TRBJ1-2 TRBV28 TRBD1 CASTPAGTGAGYGYTF TGTGCCAGCACCCCGGCCGGGACAGGGGCAGGCTATGGCTACACCTTC
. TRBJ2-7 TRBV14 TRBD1 CASSPTGWGAAYEQYF TGTGCCAGCAGCCCGACAGGGTGGGGCGCCGCCTACGAGCAGTACTTC
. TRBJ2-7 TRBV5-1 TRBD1 CASGRQGSSYEQYF TGCGCCAGCGGAAGACAGGGTTCCTCCTACGAGCAGTACTTC
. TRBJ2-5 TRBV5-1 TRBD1 CASTPGRGQETQYF TGCGCCAGCACCCCCGGCAGGGGGCAAGAGACCCAGTACTTC
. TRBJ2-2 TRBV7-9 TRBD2 CASSLGLAVGELFF TGTGCCAGCAGCTTAGGCCTAGCGGTCGGGGAGCTGTTTTTT
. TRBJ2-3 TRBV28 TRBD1 CASTDRGQRGTQYF TGTGCCAGCACGGACAGGGGGCAACGGGGTACGCAGTATTTT
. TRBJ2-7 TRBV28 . CASSFLSGDSYEQYF TGTGCCAGCAGTTTTTTGTCAGGGGATTCCTACGAGCAGTACTTC
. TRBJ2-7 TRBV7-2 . CASSLGTTPSGQYF TGTGCCAGCAGCTTAGGGACTACCCCGTCGGGGCAGTACTTC
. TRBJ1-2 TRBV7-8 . CASTNRGVNGYTF TGTGCCAGCACCAACCGCGGGGTGAATGGCTACACCTTC
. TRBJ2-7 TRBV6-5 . CASRRAGPYEQYF TGTGCCAGCAGGAGGGCGGGACCCTACGAGCAGTACTTC
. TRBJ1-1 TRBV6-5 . CASRIFGTSAFF TGTGCCAGCAGGATCTTCGGGACGTCAGCTTTCTTT
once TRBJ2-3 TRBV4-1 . CASSQPLRRVGNTDTQYF TGCGCCAGCAGCCAACCACTCCGTAGGGTGGGGAACACAGATACGCAGTATTTT
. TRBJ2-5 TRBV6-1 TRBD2 CASSVGLAGGTTRATQYF TGTGCCAGCAGTGTTGGGCTAGCGGGAGGGACTACAAGAGCGACCCAGTACTTC
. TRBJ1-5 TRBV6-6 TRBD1 CASSEMGQGFGQPQHF TGTGCCAGCAGCGAGATGGGACAGGGTTTTGGGCAGCCCCAGCATTTT
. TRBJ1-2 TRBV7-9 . CASSSPRRGPLNGYTF TGTGCCAGCAGCTCCCCCCGGAGGGGTCCTTTAAATGGCTACACCTTC
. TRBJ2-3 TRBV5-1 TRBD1 CASSRQGATDTQYF TGCGCCAGCAGCAGACAGGGTGCCACAGATACGCAGTATTTT
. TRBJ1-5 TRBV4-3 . CASSQAPYQPQHF TGCGCCAGCAGCCAAGCCCCCTATCAGCCCCAGCATTTT
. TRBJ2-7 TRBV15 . CATSRDPGAYEQYF TGTGCCACCAGCAGAGATCCGGGAGCGTACGAGCAGTACTTC
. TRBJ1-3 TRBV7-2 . CASSLAVGSGNTIYF TGTGCCAGCAGCTTGGCAGTCGGCTCTGGAAACACCATATATTTT
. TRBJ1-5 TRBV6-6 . CASSYSGRDQPQHF TGTGCCAGCAGTTACTCCGGTCGCGATCAGCCCCAGCATTTT
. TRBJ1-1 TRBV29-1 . CSVRRQSMNTEAFF TGCAGCGTTCGCCGCCAATCGATGAACACTGAAGCTTTCTTT
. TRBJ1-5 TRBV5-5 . CASSPGNTDQPQHF TGTGCCAGCAGCCCGGGCAACACAGATCAGCCCCAGCATTTT
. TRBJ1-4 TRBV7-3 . CASNPRVQNEKLFF TGTGCCAGCAACCCCCGGGTCCAGAATGAAAAACTGTTTTTT
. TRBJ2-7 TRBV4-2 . CASSQDLLAYEQYF TGTGCCAGCAGCCAAGATCTCTTAGCCTACGAGCAGTACTTC
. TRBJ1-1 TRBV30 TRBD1 CAWSKLRLRQGKGWDASGGEAFF TGTGCCTGGAGTAAACTAAGATTACGACAGGGGAAAGGGTGGGACGCTAGCGGGGGTGAAGCTTTCTTT
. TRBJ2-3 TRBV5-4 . CASSLSSLTDTQYF TGTGCCAGCAGCTTGAGCAGTCTCACAGATACGCAGTATTTT
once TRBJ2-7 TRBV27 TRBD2 CASSFPGRASYEQYF TGTGCCAGCAGTTTCCCGGGGAGGGCCTCCTACGAGCAGTACTTC
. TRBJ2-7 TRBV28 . CASSENVGYEQYF TGTGCCAGCAGTGAGAATGTCGGTTACGAGCAGTACTTC
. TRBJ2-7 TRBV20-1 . CSAWGSHEQYF TGCAGTGCTTGGGGGTCCCACGAGCAGTACTTC
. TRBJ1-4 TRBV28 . CASSLSGEKLFF TGTGCCAGCAGTTTATCAGGGGAAAAACTGTTTTTT
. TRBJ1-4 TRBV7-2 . CASSYSVATNEKLFF TGTGCCAGCAGCTATTCGGTTGCAACTAATGAAAAACTGTTTTTT
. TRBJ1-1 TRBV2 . CASKIDSGVATEAFF TGTGCCAGCAAGATTGATAGTGGGGTCGCCACTGAAGCTTTCTTT
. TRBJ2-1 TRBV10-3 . CAISQTNEQFF TGTGCCATCAGCCAGACAAATGAGCAGTTCTTC
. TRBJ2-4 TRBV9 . CASSDPEQGLAKNIQYF TGTGCCAGCAGCGACCCGGAGCAGGGGTTGGCCAAAAACATTCAGTACTTC